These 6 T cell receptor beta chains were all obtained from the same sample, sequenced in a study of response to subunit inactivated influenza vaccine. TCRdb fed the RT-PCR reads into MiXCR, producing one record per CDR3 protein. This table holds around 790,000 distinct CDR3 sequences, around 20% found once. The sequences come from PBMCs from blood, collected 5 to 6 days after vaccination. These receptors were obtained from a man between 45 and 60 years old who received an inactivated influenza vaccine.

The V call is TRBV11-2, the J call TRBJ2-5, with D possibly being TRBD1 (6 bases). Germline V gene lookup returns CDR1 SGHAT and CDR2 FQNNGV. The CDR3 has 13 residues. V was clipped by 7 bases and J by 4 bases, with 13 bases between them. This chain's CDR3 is CASTLGARETQYF. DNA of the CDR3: TGTGCCAGCACCCTGGGGGCCAGAGAGACCCAGTACTTC.

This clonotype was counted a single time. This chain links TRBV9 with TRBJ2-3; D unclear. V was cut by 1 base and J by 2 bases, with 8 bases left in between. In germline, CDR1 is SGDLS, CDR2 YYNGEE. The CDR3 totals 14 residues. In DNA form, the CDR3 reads TGTGCCAGCAGCGTAAACAGCTTCACAGATACGCAGTATTTT. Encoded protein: CASSVNSFTDTQYF.

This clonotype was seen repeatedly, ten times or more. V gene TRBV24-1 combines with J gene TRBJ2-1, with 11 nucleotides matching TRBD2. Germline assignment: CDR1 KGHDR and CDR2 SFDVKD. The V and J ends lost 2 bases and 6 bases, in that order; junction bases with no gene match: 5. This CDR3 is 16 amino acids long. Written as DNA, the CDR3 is TGTGCCACCAGTGATTCCGGGACTAGCGGCATCAATGAGCAGTTCTTC. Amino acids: CATSDSGTSGINEQFF.

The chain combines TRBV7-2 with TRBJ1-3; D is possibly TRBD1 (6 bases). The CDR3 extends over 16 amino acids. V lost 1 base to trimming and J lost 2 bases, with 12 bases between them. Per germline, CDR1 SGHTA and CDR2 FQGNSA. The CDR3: CASSLGPDRTGNTIYF. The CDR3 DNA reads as TGTGCCAGCAGCTTAGGCCCGGACAGAACTGGAAACACCATATATTTT.

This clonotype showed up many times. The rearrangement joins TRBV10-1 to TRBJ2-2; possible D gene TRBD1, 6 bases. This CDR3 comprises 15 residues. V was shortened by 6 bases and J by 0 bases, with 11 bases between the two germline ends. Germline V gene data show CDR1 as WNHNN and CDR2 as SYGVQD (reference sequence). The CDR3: CASSAAGANTGELFF. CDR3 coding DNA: TGCGCCAGCAGCGCCGCAGGGGCGAACACCGGGGAGCTGTTTTTT.

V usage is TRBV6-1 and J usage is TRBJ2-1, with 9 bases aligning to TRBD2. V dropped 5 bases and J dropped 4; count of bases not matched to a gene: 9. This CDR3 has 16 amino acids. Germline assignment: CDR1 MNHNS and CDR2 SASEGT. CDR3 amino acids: CASSQPAGGQYNEQFF. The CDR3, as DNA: TGTGCCAGCAGTCAGCCAGCGGGGGGACAATACAATGAGCAGTTCTTC.